One and the same sample provided the 32 T cell receptor beta chains below, sequenced in a study of CD8+CD57+ T cells in acquired aplastic anemia. Genomic DNA, serving as template, underwent TCR beta VDJ and CDR3 profiling. TCRdb itself ran the reads through MiXCR, one entry per CDR3 protein. The repertoire holds 75,000 to 80,000 distinct CDR3 sequences, with about three quarters as singletons. Those patients picked for sequencing had displayed CD8+CD57+ cell expansion on flow cytometry. Sequenced sample: sorted CD4+, CD8+, or CD8+CD57+ T cells (not recorded which) from PBMCs. Receptors originate from a human donor with aplastic anemia.

The genes are TRBV11-2 and TRBJ1-3; the D gene is possibly TRBD1 (6 bases). V lost 7 bases and J lost 0, with 19 bases in between. The CDR3 has 17 amino acids. CDR1 SGHAT and CDR2 FQNNGV come from the germline V gene. CDR3 bases: TGTGCCAGCACTATGGGCCGGGGGCAGACCTCTGGAAACACCATATATTTT. As protein: CASTMGRGQTSGNTIYF. Drawing the rest from reference TRBV11-2 and TRBJ1-3, the complete variable domain is EAGVAQSPRYKIIEKRQSVAFWCNPISGHATLYWYQQILGQGPKLLIQFQNNGVVDDSQLPKDRFSAERLKGVDSTLKIQPAKLEDSAVYLCASTMGRGQTSGNTIYFGEGSWLTVV.

The chain combines TRBV5-6 with TRBJ2-3, with a weak D call TRBD1 (5 bases). Looked up from germline, CDR1 is SGHDT and CDR2 is YYEEEE. Trimming removed 4 bases from V and 2 bases from J, with 14 bases in between. CDR3 length: 15 amino acids. CDR3 DNA sequence: TGTGCCAGCAGCACGAAGACAGAACCCACAGATACGCAGTATTTT. Encoded protein: CASSTKTEPTDTQYF.

The J gene is TRBJ2-3, the V gene TRBV20-1, with a possible D match to TRBD2 (6 bases). This CDR3 is built from 13 residues. V lost 5 bases and J 3 bases, leaving 12 bases between the germline ends. Per the germline V gene, CDR1 is DFQATT and CDR2 is SNEGSKA (reference sequence). This CDR3 is CSADEGGTDTQYF. CDR3 sequence (DNA): TGCAGTGCTGACGAAGGAGGGACAGATACGCAGTATTTT.

The J gene is TRBJ2-1, the V gene TRBV29-1; D possibly corresponds to TRBD1 (6 bases). This CDR3 contains 12 residues. V shed 6 bases and J shed 6 bases, with 12 bases lying between them. Germline lookup yields CDR1 SQVTM and CDR2 ANQGSEA. CDR3 nucleotides: TGCAGCGTATTGACAGGTCCCAATGAGCAGTTCTTC. Translating gives CSVLTGPNEQFF.

This sequence joins TRBV5-4 and TRBJ2-1, with 9 bases matching TRBD2. The V and J ends lost 3 bases and 6 bases, in that order; junction bases with no gene match: 10. Germline CDR1 and CDR2: SGHNT and YYREEE (reference sequence). CDR3 size: 16 residues. The CDR3 here is CASSYLAGDPANEQFF. CDR3 in DNA: TGTGCCAGCAGCTACTTAGCGGGAGACCCGGCCAATGAGCAGTTCTTC.

The chain recombines TRBV29-1 with TRBJ2-7; D is undetermined. The V end lost 3 bases, the J end lost 2 bases, and 8 bases lay between the germline ends. CDR1 SQVTM and CDR2 ANQGSEA come from the germline V gene. This CDR3 spans 12 amino acids. The CDR3 region has the DNA TGCAGCGTTGAGGCAGATACCTACGAGCAGTACTTC. The encoded protein is CSVEADTYEQYF.

This clonotype was counted many times. This chain joins TRBV7-9 and TRBJ2-5; TRBD2 matches 7 bases. The germline gives CDR1 SEHNR, CDR2 FQNEAQ (reference sequence). This CDR3 is 13 amino acids long. Trimming removed 1 base from V and 4 bases from J; junction bases left unmatched: 0. The chain's CDR3 is CASSLGGGETQYF. In DNA form, the CDR3 reads TGTGCCAGCAGCTTAGGGGGGGGAGAGACCCAGTACTTC. The entire variable domain, with the rest obtained from reference TRBV7-9 and TRBJ2-5, is as follows: DTGVSQNPRHKITKRGQNVTFRCDPISEHNRLYWYRQTLGQGPEFLTYFQNEAQLEKSRLLSDRFSAERPKGSFSTLEIQRTEQGDSAMYLCASSLGGGETQYFGPGTRLLVL.

The rearrangement uses TRBV24-1 and TRBJ2-7; 11 bases match TRBD2. The V and J ends lost 4 bases and 3 bases, in that order; junction bases with no gene match: 10. This CDR3 is built from 17 residues. Germline CDR1 reads KGHDR; CDR2 reads SFDVKD. CDR3 sequence (DNA): TGTGCCACCAGTGACAGCGGGACTAGCGGTTCCTACTACGAGCAGTACTTC. As protein: CATSDSGTSGSYYEQYF.

The V call is TRBV12-3 or TRBV12-4, the J call TRBJ1-2, with D perhaps TRBD1 (6 bases). The CDR3 has 15 amino acids. The V end lost 4 bases, the J end lost 3 bases, and 15 bases lay between the germline ends. The CDR3 nucleotides read TGTGCCAGCAGTTGGGGGGCAGGGTACGACTATGGCTACACCTTC. It specifies CASSWGAGYDYGYTF.

On this clonotype itself: At one of its ends the junction is not consistent with the germline gene, which may arise from a read error. J is TRBJ2-1 and V is TRBV29-1; D not certain. The V gene's germline CDR1 is SQVTM and CDR2 ANQGSEA. This CDR3 is built from 13 residues. Here the CDR3 DNA reads TGCAGCGCTATACCAGCCTCCTACGATGAGCAGTTCTTC. Its translation: CSAIPASYDEQFF.

Only a few counts were recorded for this clonotype. This rearrangement joins TRBV7-3 to TRBJ2-1; TRBD2 might be the D (5 bases). In germline, CDR1 is SGHTA, CDR2 FQGTGA. Trimming took 0 bases from V and 0 from J, leaving 12 bases between them. The CDR3 covers 17 residues. DNA for the CDR3: TGTGCCAGCAGCTTAACGGACTCCCTCACCTCCTACAATGAGCAGTTCTTC. It specifies CASSLTDSLTSYNEQFF.

V gene TRBV7-9 combines with J gene TRBJ1-2; D gene unclear. Germline V gene sequence: CDR1 SEHNR, CDR2 FQNEAQ (reference sequence). The CDR3 totals 13 residues. The V end lost 2 bases, the J end lost 4 bases, and 8 bases lay between the germline ends. The CDR3 loop reads CASSLMRSYGYTF. In DNA form, the CDR3 reads TGTGCCAGCAGCTTAATGCGAAGCTATGGCTACACCTTC.

This clonotype occurred many times. The chain employs TRBV5-1 and TRBJ2-7; 7 nucleotides align to TRBD2. The V segment lost 2 bases and the J segment 2 bases; nucleotides outside the gene matches: 7. The CDR3 has 15 amino acids. The germline CDR1 and CDR2 sequences are SGHRS and YFSETQ. The CDR3 sequence: CASSFEGLFTYEQYF. The CDR3 nucleotides read TGCGCCAGCAGCTTTGAGGGACTATTTACCTACGAGCAGTACTTC.

The rearrangement links TRBV20-1 to TRBJ2-7, with D perhaps TRBD1 (6 bases). The CDR3 totals 13 residues. The V gene lost 5 bases and the J gene lost 4 bases, with 15 bases spanning the gap. The germline V gene has CDR1 DFQATT and CDR2 SNEGSKA (reference sequence). The CDR3 coding sequence is TGCAGTGCTGCCGGGACACGGGTTTACGAGCAGTACTTC. As protein: CSAAGTRVYEQYF.

The V gene is TRBV9, the J gene TRBJ2-1; D remains unclear. The CDR3 consists of 12 residues. Germline CDR1 is SGDLS and CDR2 is YYNGEE. V was shortened by 1 base and J by 5 bases, with 4 bases between the two germline ends. The CDR3 is CASSVNDNEQFF. CDR3 DNA: TGTGCCAGCAGCGTAAACGACAATGAGCAGTTCTTC.

CDR3 region: CASSSAGAGEQFF. Here the CDR3 DNA reads TGTGCCAGCAGCTCAGCGGGAGCTGGGGAGCAGTTCTTC. This sequence joins TRBV7-6 and TRBJ2-1, with 8 bases fitting TRBD2. The CDR3 loop spans 13 amino acids. The germline CDR1 and CDR2 sequences are SGHVS and FNYEAQ. J gave up 10 bases and V 4 bases, and 6 bases lay outside the gene matches.

The chain recombines TRBV24-1 with TRBJ2-1, with a possible D match to TRBD2 (6 bases). V lost 6 bases and J lost 0, with 11 bases in between. CDR3 length equals 15 residues. Germline values: CDR1 KGHDR, CDR2 SFDVKD. Written as DNA, the CDR3 is TGTGCCACCAGTCCCGCGGGGAGCTCCTACAATGAGCAGTTCTTC. It specifies CATSPAGSSYNEQFF.

J is TRBJ2-7 and V is TRBV7-2, with a weak D call TRBD2 (5 bases). Germline CDR1 SGHTA, CDR2 FQGNSA. The CDR3 runs to 14 residues. Trimming took 0 bases from V and 5 from J, leaving 11 bases between them. The CDR3 DNA follows: TGTGCCAGCAGCTTAGCAGGAGGAGGCCACGAGCAGTACTTC. Translation gives CASSLAGGGHEQYF.

This clonotype has a count of ten or more. The chain recombines TRBV20-1 with TRBJ1-2; perhaps TRBD1 as D (5 bases). Germline V gene data show CDR1 as DFQATT and CDR2 as SNEGSKA (reference sequence). CDR3 length: 13 residues. Trimming removed 1 base at V and 2 bases at J, with 8 bases between. The CDR3 nucleotides are TGCAGTGCTAGAGGCAGGGAAAACTATGGCTACACCTTC. Encoded protein: CSARGRENYGYTF.

The CDR3 region is CASIREQGSTEAFF. Here the CDR3 DNA reads TGTGCCAGTATTAGGGAACAGGGGTCCACTGAAGCTTTCTTT. The chain carries TRBV19 and TRBJ1-1, with TRBD1 matching 7 bases. CDR3 length: 14 amino acids. V lost 7 bases to trimming and J lost 4 bases; unmatched junction nucleotides: 9. The germline V gene has CDR1 LNHDA and CDR2 SQIVND (reference sequence).

This clonotype is labeled large. The chain carries TRBV9 and TRBJ2-7; 7 bases line up with TRBD1. Losses at the gene ends were 0 bases for V and 5 bases for J; bases not matched to a gene: 2. Germline V gives CDR1 SGDLS, CDR2 YYNGEE. CDR3 length: 13 amino acids. This CDR3 is CASSVVGGDEQYF. CDR3 in DNA: TGTGCCAGCAGCGTAGTAGGGGGCGACGAGCAGTACTTC.

This clonotype was seen once. The genes are TRBV10-3 and TRBJ2-5; tentatively, D is TRBD1 or TRBD2 (5 bases each). Germline CDR1 is ENHRY and CDR2 is SYGVKD. The V end lost 6 bases, the J end lost 2 bases, and 16 bases lay between the germline ends. The CDR3 has 15 amino acids. The CDR3 here is CAIRSEGQDQETQYF. The DNA of the CDR3 is TGTGCCATCAGGTCCGAGGGGCAGGATCAAGAGACCCAGTACTTC.

The V gene is TRBV24-1, the J gene TRBJ2-5; 8 positions match TRBD2. J gave up 1 base and V 0 bases, and 0 bases lay outside the gene matches. Germline V CDR1 and CDR2: KGHDR, SFDVKD. The CDR3 sequence is 15 residues long. As DNA, the CDR3 is TGTGCCACCAGTGATTTGCGGGGGGGCCAAGAGACCCAGTACTTC. Translation: CATSDLRGGQETQYF.

The V call is TRBV10-2, the J call TRBJ2-1, with a weak D call TRBD2 (5 bases). Trimming removed 2 bases from V and 6 bases from J, with 11 bases in between. Looked up from germline, CDR1 is WSHSY and CDR2 is SAAADI. CDR3 length: 14 residues. The CDR3 sequence: CASSESTEGNEQFF. The CDR3 region has the DNA TGCGCCAGCAGTGAGAGCACAGAGGGCAATGAGCAGTTCTTC.

CDR3 nucleotides: TGTGCCAGCCAGCTAGGGCAGACAAATCAGCCCCAGCATTTT. It translates to CASQLGQTNQPQHF. The chain employs TRBV25-1 and TRBJ1-5, with D uncertain. Germline CDR1 and CDR2: MGHDK and SYGVNS. Trimming shortened V by 8 bases and J by 4 bases, and 15 bases separated the two germline ends. The CDR3 contains 14 residues.

The gene calls are TRBV19 and TRBJ1-1, with D possibly being TRBD1 (6 bases). Per the germline V gene, CDR1 is LNHDA and CDR2 is SQIVND (reference sequence). The CDR3 has 14 amino acids. The germline V and J ends were trimmed by 2 bases and 4 bases, with 11 bases remaining between them. CDR3 residues: CASSIHAGATEAFF. The CDR3 DNA reads as TGTGCCAGTAGTATACACGCAGGGGCCACTGAAGCTTTCTTT.

The table lists this clonotype with many counts. This chain connects TRBV7-9 to TRBJ2-7; D gene ambiguous. Germline CDR1 is SEHNR and CDR2 is FQNEAQ (reference sequence). V lost 1 base, J lost 0 bases, and 10 bases lay in between. The CDR3 spans 15 residues. CDR3 nucleotide sequence: TGTGCCAGCAGCTTAGATCCTTCTAGCTCCTACGAGCAGTACTTC. The encoded protein is CASSLDPSSSYEQYF.

The chain employs TRBV12-3 or TRBV12-4 and TRBJ2-7, with 11 nucleotides matching TRBD2. V gave up 3 bases and J gave up 9 bases; unmatched junction bases: 4. CDR3 length equals 13 residues. In DNA, the CDR3 is TGTGCCAGCAGTTTCACTAGCGGGGGAGCGCAGTACTTC. Its translation: CASSFTSGGAQYF.

This clonotype was observed a single time. This sequence joins TRBV29-1 and TRBJ1-1; 8 nucleotides match TRBD1. The CDR3 covers 11 residues. Germline V gene lookup returns CDR1 SQVTM and CDR2 ANQGSEA. V shed 7 bases, J shed 10 bases, and the junction held 8 bases outside the gene matches. The CDR3 nucleotides are TGCAGCGCAGAAACAGGGGGGCGAGCTTTCTTT. It translates to CSAETGGRAFF. Looking up the rest from reference TRBV29-1 and TRBJ1-1 gives the full variable domain: SAVISQKPSRDICQRGTSLTIQCQVDSQVTMMFWYRQQPGQSLTLIATANQGSEATYESGFVIDKFPISRPNLTFSTLTVSNMSPEDSSIYLCSAETGGRAFFGQGTRLTVV.

The V gene is TRBV24-1, the J gene TRBJ1-2; 9 bases agree with TRBD1. CDR1 and CDR2 from the germline V gene are KGHDR and SFDVKD. CDR3 size: 15 residues. The V gene end was trimmed by 4 bases and the J gene end by 2 bases; junction bases not matched to a gene: 4. The CDR3 spells CATSDTGTGNYGYTF. CDR3 DNA sequence: TGTGCCACCAGTGACACCGGGACAGGGAACTATGGCTACACCTTC.

This chain joins TRBV10-3 and TRBJ1-6; 7 bases line up with TRBD1. Trimming removed 11 bases from V and 10 bases from J; junction bases left unmatched: 17. Germline V CDR1 and CDR2: ENHRY, SYGVKD. The CDR3 consists of 15 residues. The CDR3 reads CAAHDGTDVASPLHF. Here the CDR3 DNA reads TGTGCCGCTCATGACGGGACAGATGTCGCGTCACCCCTCCACTTT.

The V and J genes are TRBV20-1 and TRBJ2-7; D is undetermined. Trimming left V 3 bases short and J 6 bases short, with 9 bases between. The CDR3 sequence is 11 residues long. Germline lookup yields CDR1 DFQATT and CDR2 SNEGSKA (reference sequence). In nucleotides, the CDR3 is TGCAGTGCTAGTTCCCTCCGCGAGCAGTACTTC. Translation: CSASSLREQYF.